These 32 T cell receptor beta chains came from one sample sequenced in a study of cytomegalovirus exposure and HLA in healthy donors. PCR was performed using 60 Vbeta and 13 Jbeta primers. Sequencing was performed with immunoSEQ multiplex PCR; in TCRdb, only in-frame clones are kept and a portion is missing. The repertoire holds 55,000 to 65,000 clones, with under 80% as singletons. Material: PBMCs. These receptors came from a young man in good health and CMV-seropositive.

CDR3 residues: CAWQGLLGSYNSPLHF. The CDR3 DNA reads as TGTGCCTGGCAGGGACTTCTAGGCTCCTATAATTCACCCCTCCACTTT. The V and J genes are TRBV30 and TRBJ1-6, with D possibly matching TRBD1 (5 bases). Germline CDR1 and CDR2: GTSNPN and SVGIG (reference sequence). The CDR3 is 16 residues long. Trimming took 5 bases from V and 0 from J, leaving 14 bases between them.

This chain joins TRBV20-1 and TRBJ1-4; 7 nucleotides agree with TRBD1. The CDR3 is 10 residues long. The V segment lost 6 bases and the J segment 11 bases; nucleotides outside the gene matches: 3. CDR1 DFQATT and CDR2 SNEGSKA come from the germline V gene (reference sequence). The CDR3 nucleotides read TGCAGTGCCGGACAGGCCAAACTGTTTTTT. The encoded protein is CSAGQAKLFF.

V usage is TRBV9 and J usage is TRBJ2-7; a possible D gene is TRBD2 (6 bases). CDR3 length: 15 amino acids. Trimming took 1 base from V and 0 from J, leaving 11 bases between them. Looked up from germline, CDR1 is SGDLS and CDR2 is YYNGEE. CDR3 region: CASSVYGDSSYEQYF. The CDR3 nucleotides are TGTGCCAGCAGCGTATACGGGGACTCCTCCTACGAGCAGTACTTC.

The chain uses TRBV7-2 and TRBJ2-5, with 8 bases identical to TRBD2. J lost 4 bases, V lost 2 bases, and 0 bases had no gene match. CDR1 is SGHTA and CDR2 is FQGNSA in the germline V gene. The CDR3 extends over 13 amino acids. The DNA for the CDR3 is TGTGCCAGCAGCTTACTAGCGGGAGAGACCCAGTACTTC. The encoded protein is CASSLLAGETQYF.

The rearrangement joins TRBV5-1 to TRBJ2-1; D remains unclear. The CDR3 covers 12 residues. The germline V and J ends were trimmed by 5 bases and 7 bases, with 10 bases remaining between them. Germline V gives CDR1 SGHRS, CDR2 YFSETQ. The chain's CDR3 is CASREFGNEQFF. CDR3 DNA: TGCGCCAGCAGAGAGTTCGGGAATGAGCAGTTCTTC.

The chain's CDR3 is CASSSTGQQPREQYF. In DNA, the CDR3 is TGTGCCAGCAGCTCGACGGGTCAGCAGCCACGCGAGCAGTACTTC. J is TRBJ2-7 and V is TRBV5-6; D gene ambiguous. In germline, CDR1 is SGHDT, CDR2 YYEEEE. Trimming shortened V by 3 bases and J by 6 bases, and 19 bases separated the two germline ends. This CDR3 comprises 15 residues.

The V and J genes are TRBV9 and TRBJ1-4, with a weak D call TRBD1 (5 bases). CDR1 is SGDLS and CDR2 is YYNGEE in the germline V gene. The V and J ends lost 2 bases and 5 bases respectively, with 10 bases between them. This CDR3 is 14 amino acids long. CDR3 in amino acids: CASSVRWGNEKLFF. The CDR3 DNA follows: TGTGCCAGCAGCGTCAGGTGGGGCAATGAAAAACTGTTTTTT. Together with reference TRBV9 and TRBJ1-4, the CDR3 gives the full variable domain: DSGVTQTPKHLITATGQRVTLRCSPRSGDLSVYWYQQSLDQGLQFLIQYYNGEERAKGNILERFSAQQFPDLHSELNLSSLELGDSALYFCASSVRWGNEKLFFGSGTQLSVL.

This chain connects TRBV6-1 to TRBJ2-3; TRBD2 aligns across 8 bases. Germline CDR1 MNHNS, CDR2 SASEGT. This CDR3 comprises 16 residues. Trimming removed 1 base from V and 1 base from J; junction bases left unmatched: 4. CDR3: CASSEESGGGTDTQYF. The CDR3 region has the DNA TGTGCCAGCAGTGAAGAAAGCGGGGGCGGCACAGATACGCAGTATTTT.

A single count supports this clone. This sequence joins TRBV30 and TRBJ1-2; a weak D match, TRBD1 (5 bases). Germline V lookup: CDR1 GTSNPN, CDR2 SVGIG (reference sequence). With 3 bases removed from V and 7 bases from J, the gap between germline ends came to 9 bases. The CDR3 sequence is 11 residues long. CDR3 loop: CAWREGFGYTF. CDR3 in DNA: TGTGCCTGGAGGGAGGGGTTTGGCTACACCTTC.

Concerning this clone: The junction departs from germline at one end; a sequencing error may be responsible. CDR3 sequence (DNA): TGTGCCAGCGGCTTAAGGGCCCAGGGAAACTACGAGCAGTACTTC. This sequence encodes CASGLRAQGNYEQYF. V is TRBV7-8 and J is TRBJ2-7, with D possibly matching TRBD1 (5 bases). Germline V lookup: CDR1 SGHVS, CDR2 FQNEAQ. The CDR3 runs to 15 residues. Together with reference TRBV7-8 and TRBJ2-7, the CDR3 gives the full variable domain: GAGVSQSPRYKVAKRGQDVALRCDPISGHVSLFWYQQALGQGPEFLTYFQNEAQLDKSGLPSDRFFAERPEGSVSTLKIQRTQQEDSAVYLCASGLRAQGNYEQYFGPGTRLTVT.

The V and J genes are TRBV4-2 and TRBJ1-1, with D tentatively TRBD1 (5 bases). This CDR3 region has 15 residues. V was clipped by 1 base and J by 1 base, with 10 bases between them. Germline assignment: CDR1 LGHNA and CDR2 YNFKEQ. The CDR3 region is CASSQAQGKNTEAFF. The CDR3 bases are TGTGCCAGCAGCCAAGCCCAGGGCAAGAACACTGAAGCTTTCTTT.

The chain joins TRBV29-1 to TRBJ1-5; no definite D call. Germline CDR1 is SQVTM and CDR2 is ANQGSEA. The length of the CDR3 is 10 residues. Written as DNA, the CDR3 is TGCAGTGAAATCGACTATTCCCAGCATTTT. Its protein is CSEIDYSQHF.

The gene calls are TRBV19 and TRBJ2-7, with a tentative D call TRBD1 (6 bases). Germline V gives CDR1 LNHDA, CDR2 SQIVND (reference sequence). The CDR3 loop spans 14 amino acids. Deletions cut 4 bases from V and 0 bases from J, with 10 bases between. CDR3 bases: TGTGCCAGTAGTAGGACAGCTAGCTCCTACGAGCAGTACTTC. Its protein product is CASSRTASSYEQYF.

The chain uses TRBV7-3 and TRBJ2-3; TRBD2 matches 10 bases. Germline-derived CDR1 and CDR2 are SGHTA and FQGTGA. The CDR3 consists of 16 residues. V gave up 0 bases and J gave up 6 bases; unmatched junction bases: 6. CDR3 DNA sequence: TGTGCCAGCAGCTTAACGCCTAGCGGGGGCCAGGATACGCAGTATTTT. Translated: CASSLTPSGGQDTQYF.

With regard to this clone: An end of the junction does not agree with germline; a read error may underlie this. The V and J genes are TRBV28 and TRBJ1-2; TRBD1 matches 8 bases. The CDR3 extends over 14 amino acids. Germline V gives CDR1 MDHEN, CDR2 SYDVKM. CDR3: CATSGQGSNYGYTF. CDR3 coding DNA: TGTGCCACCAGTGGACAGGGCTCGAACTATGGCTACACCTTC.

The CDR3 spells CASSLEGGTGSEKLFF. In nucleotides, the CDR3 is TGTGCCAGCAGTTTAGAGGGTGGGACAGGGAGTGAAAAACTGTTTTTT. The chain employs TRBV28 and TRBJ1-4; 9 bases agree with TRBD1. The CDR3 consists of 16 residues. Germline V lookup: CDR1 MDHEN, CDR2 SYDVKM. The ends lost 2 bases at V and 7 bases at J; junction bases unmatched: 8.

CDR3 in DNA: TGTGCCAGCAGCTTCGCGATCGGGGAGCTGTTTTTT. It yields the protein CASSFAIGELFF. This chain joins TRBV7-8 and TRBJ2-2, with D hard to call. V shed 3 bases and J shed 7 bases, with 6 bases lying between them. This CDR3 comprises 12 residues. The germline V gene has CDR1 SGHVS and CDR2 FQNEAQ.

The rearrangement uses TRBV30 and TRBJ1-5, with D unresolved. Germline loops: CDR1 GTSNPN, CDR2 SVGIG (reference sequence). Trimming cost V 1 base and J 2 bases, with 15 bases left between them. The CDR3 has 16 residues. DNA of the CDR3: TGTGCCTGGAGTGGCGCGCCATCCCTTGGCAATCAGCCCCAGCATTTT. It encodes CAWSGAPSLGNQPQHF.

CDR3 region: CASSYRDRGFSGNTIYF. The CDR3 DNA reads as TGCGCCAGCAGCTACCGGGACAGGGGATTCTCTGGAAACACCATATATTTT. The rearrangement joins TRBV5-1 to TRBJ1-3; TRBD1 matches 10 bases. V was pared by 3 bases and J by 0 bases, with 6 bases of the junction left unmatched. CDR1 SGHRS and CDR2 YFSETQ come from the germline V gene. The CDR3 loop spans 17 amino acids.

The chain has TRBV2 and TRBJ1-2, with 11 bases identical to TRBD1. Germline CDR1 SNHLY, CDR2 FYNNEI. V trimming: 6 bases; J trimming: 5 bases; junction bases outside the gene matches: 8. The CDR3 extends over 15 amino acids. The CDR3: CASRIGTGGKYGYTF. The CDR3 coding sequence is TGTGCCAGCAGAATTGGGACAGGGGGGAAGTATGGCTACACCTTC.

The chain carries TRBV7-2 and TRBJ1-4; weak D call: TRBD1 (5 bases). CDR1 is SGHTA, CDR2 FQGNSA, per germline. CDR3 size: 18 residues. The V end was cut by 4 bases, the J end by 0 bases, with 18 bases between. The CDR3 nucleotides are TGTGCCAGCAGCTCCCCGACAGCCTTCACTGCAACTAATGAAAAACTGTTTTTT. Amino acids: CASSSPTAFTATNEKLFF.

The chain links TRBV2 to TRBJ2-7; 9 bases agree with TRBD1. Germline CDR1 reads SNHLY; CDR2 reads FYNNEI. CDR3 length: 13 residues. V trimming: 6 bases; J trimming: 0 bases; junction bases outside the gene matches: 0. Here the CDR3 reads CASRTGGSYEQYF. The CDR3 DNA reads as TGTGCCAGCAGGACAGGGGGCTCCTACGAGCAGTACTTC.

This CDR3 reads CASTAPAGRWDEELFF. CDR3 nucleotides: TGTGCCAGCACCGCTCCGGCGGGGCGATGGGACGAGGAGCTGTTTTTT. The chain couples TRBV7-2 to TRBJ2-2; D may be TRBD2 (6 bases). Between the trimmed V and J ends, which lost 7 bases and 10 bases, there was a span of 25 bases. The V gene's germline CDR1 is SGHTA and CDR2 FQGNSA. The CDR3 runs to 16 residues.

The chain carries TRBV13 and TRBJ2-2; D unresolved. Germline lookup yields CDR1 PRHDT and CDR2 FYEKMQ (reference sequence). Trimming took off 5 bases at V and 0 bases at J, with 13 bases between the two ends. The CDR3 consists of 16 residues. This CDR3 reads CASSPRVVPNTGELFF. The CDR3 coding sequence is TGTGCCAGCAGCCCTAGAGTTGTACCGAACACCGGGGAGCTGTTTTTT. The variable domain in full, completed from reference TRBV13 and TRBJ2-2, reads AAGVIQSPRHLIKEKRETATLKCYPIPRHDTVYWYQQGPGQDPQFLISFYEKMQSDKGSIPDRFSAQQFSDYHSELNMSSLELGDSALYFCASSPRVVPNTGELFFGEGSRLTVL.

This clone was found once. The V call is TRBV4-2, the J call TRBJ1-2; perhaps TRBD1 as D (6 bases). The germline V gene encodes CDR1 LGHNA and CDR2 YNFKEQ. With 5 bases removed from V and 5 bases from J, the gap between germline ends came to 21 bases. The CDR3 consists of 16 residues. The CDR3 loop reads CASSSSPGTTFYGYTF. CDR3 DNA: TGTGCCAGCAGCTCAAGCCCCGGGACAACTTTTTATGGCTACACCTTC.

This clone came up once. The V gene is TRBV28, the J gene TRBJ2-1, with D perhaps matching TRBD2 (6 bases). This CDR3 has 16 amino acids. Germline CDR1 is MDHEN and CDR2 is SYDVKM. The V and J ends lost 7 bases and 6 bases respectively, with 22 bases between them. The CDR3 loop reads CASTLLTGTVFNEQFF. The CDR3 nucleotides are TGTGCCAGCACCCTCCTGACCGGGACTGTATTCAATGAGCAGTTCTTC.

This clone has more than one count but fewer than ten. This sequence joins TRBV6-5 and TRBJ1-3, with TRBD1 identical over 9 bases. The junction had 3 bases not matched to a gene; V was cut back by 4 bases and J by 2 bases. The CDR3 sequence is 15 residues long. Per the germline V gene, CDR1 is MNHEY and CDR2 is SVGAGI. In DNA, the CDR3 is TGTGCCAGCAGTTCAACAGGGGGCACTGGAAACACCATATATTTT. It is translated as CASSSTGGTGNTIYF.

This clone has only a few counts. Written as DNA, the CDR3 is TGTGCCAGCAGCGTCCGTTTAAACAGGGGTCGCCCGGACAACACTGAAGCTTTCTTT. As protein: CASSVRLNRGRPDNTEAFF. V and J are TRBV4-2 and TRBJ1-1; 7 nucleotides align to TRBD1. V lost 5 bases to trimming and J lost 2 bases; unmatched junction nucleotides: 20. The CDR3 length is 19 residues. Germline V lookup: CDR1 LGHNA, CDR2 YNFKEQ.

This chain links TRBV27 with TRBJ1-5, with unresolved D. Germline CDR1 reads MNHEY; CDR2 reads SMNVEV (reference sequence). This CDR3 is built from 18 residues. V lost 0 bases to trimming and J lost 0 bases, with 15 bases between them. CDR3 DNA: TGTGCCAGCAGTTTATCTGGCGGGCATCATTATAGCAATCAGCCCCAGCATTTT. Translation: CASSLSGGHHYSNQPQHF.

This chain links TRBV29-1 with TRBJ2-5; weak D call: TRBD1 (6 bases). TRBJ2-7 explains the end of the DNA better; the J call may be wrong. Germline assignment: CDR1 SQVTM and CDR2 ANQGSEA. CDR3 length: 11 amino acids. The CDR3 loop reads CSAKQGSEQYF. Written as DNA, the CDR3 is TGCAGCGCCAAACAGGGAAGCGAGCAGTACTTC.

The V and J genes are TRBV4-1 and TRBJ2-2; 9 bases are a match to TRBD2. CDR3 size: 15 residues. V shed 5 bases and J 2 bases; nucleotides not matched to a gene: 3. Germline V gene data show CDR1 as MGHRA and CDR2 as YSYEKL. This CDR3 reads CASSLAGANTGELFF. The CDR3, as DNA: TGCGCCAGCAGCTTAGCGGGGGCTAACACCGGGGAGCTGTTTTTT.

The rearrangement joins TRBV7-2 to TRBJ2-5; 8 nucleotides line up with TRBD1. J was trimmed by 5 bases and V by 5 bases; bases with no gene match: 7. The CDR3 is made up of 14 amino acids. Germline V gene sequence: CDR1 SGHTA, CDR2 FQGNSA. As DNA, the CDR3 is TGTGCCAGCAGCCAGCGGACAGGGCGGGAGACCCAGTACTTC. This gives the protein CASSQRTGRETQYF. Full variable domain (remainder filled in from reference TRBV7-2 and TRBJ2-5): GAGVSQSPSNKVTEKGKDVELRCDPISGHTALYWYRQSLGQGLEFLIYFQGNSAPDKSGLPSDRFSAERTGGSVSTLTIQRTQQEDSAVYLCASSQRTGRETQYFGPGTRLLVL.